This TCR beta chain was sequenced in a study of T cell clones after liver transplantation. Study at large: Three of eight recipients were HCV-positive; others had non-autoimmune, non-viral indications. Tolerance: complete withdrawal held at least one year, liver enzymes staying within twice normal.

The protocol was immunoSEQ multiplex PCR, while the TCRdb copy is restricted to in-frame clones and leaves out a portion. The top ten clones hold approximately 48% of a sample with over 14,000 clones, 80% to 95% of them seen once. The CDR3 has 17 amino acids. Germline CDR1 is SQVTM and CDR2 is ANQGSEA. As to this clone: Its antigen is not known.

Study-level findings and limits: In 5 of 8 subjects, circulating graft-donor-reactive CD4 TCRbeta sequences fell significantly after transplant.

This sequence was found in a human donor who received a liver transplant. The sequencing used CD8+ T cells from blood, collected before liver transplant. This sequence joins TRBV29-1 and TRBJ2-1; 13 bases map to TRBD2. The CDR3 spells CSVLGLAGASSYNEQFF. As DNA, the CDR3 is TGCAGTGTGTTAGGACTAGCGGGAGCCTCCTCCTACAATGAGCAGTTCTTC.